Below, 22 T cell receptor beta chains from the same sample are listed, as sequenced in a study of immune cell composition in non-small cell lung cancer. The method was immunoSEQ multiplex PCR; TCRdb's version includes in-frame clones alone and lacks a portion of them. The sample contains 6,000 to 8,000 clones, roughly 80% of which appear only once. Sequencing input: lung tumor tissue. All receptors come from a human donor with non-small cell lung cancer.

The chain has TRBV30 and TRBJ2-2, with D hard to call. Trimming took off 4 bases at V and 6 bases at J, with 9 bases between the two ends. CDR1 is GTSNPN, CDR2 SVGIG, per germline (reference sequence). The CDR3 extends over 12 amino acids. CDR3 loop: CAWIKGSGELFF. Here the CDR3 DNA reads TGTGCCTGGATTAAGGGATCCGGGGAGCTGTTTTTT. Full variable domain (remainder filled in from reference TRBV30 and TRBJ2-2): SQTIHQWPATLVQPVGSPLSLECTVEGTSNPNLYWYRQAAGRGLQLLFYSVGIGQISSEVPQNLSASRPQDRQFILSSKKLLLSDSGFYLCAWIKGSGELFFGEGSRLTVL.

The J gene is TRBJ2-2, the V gene TRBV6-5; 11 bases align to TRBD2. V lost 6 bases, J lost 5 bases, and 2 bases stayed unmatched. This CDR3 contains 14 residues. Germline values: CDR1 MNHEY, CDR2 SVGAGI. The CDR3 is CASRGLAETGELFF. CDR3 bases: TGTGCCAGCAGGGGACTAGCGGAAACCGGGGAGCTGTTTTTT.

This clone was counted a single time. V and J are TRBV11-2 and TRBJ1-5, with D hard to call. CDR1 is SGHAT and CDR2 is FQNNGV in the germline V gene. CDR3 length: 13 residues. V was trimmed by 2 bases and J by 4 bases, leaving 6 bases between them. CDR3 amino acids: CASSLTRNQPQHF. The CDR3 DNA reads as TGTGCCAGCAGCTTAACGAGGAATCAGCCCCAGCATTTT.

V usage is TRBV5-1 and J usage is TRBJ1-2; TRBD1 aligns across 10 bases. The CDR3 consists of 16 residues. Germline CDR1 reads SGHRS; CDR2 reads YFSETQ. V dropped 0 bases and J dropped 4; count of bases not matched to a gene: 6. CDR3 sequence (DNA): TGCGCCAGCAGCTTGGAGAGGGACAGGGGAGTCTATGGCTACACCTTC. Protein sequence: CASSLERDRGVYGYTF.

The chain has TRBV6-1 and TRBJ2-3, with D perhaps matching TRBD1 (6 bases). CDR3 length equals 14 residues. V was cut by 3 bases and J by 0 bases, with 7 bases left in between. Germline V gene data show CDR1 as MNHNS and CDR2 as SASEGT. As DNA, the CDR3 is TGTGCCAGCAGTGATACAGGGAGCACAGATACGCAGTATTTT. It specifies CASSDTGSTDTQYF.

This chain uses TRBV6-1 with TRBJ1-2, with a tentative D call TRBD1 (5 bases). The V gene's germline CDR1 is MNHNS and CDR2 SASEGT. The CDR3 covers 13 residues. With 8 bases removed from V and 1 base from J, the gap between germline ends came to 11 bases. CDR3 DNA sequence: TGTGCCAGCCGGGACCCAAATAACTATGGCTACACCTTC. Translation: CASRDPNNYGYTF.

The V gene is TRBV18, the J gene TRBJ2-7; 8 bases are shared with TRBD1. The CDR3 has 14 amino acids. The V segment lost 4 bases and the J segment 2 bases; nucleotides outside the gene matches: 4. Germline V gene data show CDR1 as KGHSH and CDR2 as LQKENI. CDR3 sequence: CASSRGQGAYEQYF. The DNA of the CDR3 is TGTGCCAGCTCACGCGGACAGGGAGCCTACGAGCAGTACTTC. Full variable domain (remainder filled in from reference TRBV18 and TRBJ2-7): NAGVMQNPRHLVRRRGQEARLRCSPMKGHSHVYWYRQLPEEGLKFMVYLQKENIIDESGMPKERFSAEFPKEGPSILRIQQVVRGDSAAYFCASSRGQGAYEQYFGPGTRLTVT.

This chain connects TRBV5-5 to TRBJ1-5; no reliable D call. This CDR3 has 13 residues. V lost 3 bases and J lost 6, with 10 bases in between. Germline V gene lookup returns CDR1 SGHKS and CDR2 YYEKEE (reference sequence). The CDR3 loop reads CASSWELGQPQHF. In DNA form, the CDR3 reads TGTGCCAGCAGCTGGGAGTTAGGTCAGCCCCAGCATTTT.

The J gene is TRBJ2-7, the V gene TRBV6-1, with D possibly being TRBD1 or TRBD2 (5 bases each). Per the germline V gene, CDR1 is MNHNS and CDR2 is SASEGT. CDR3 length: 14 amino acids. V gave up 1 base and J gave up 0 bases, with 7 bases separating them. The CDR3 DNA is TGTGCCAGCAGTGAAGTGGGGGACTCCTACGAGCAGTACTTC. Protein sequence: CASSEVGDSYEQYF.

The chain carries TRBV7-2 and TRBJ2-5; the D is unclear. Trimming removed 2 bases at V and 5 bases at J, with 21 bases between. This CDR3 has 17 residues. Germline assignment: CDR1 SGHTA and CDR2 FQGNSA. The chain's CDR3 is CASSLSPTAVTGETQYF. CDR3 nucleotide sequence: TGTGCCAGCAGCTTATCCCCTACAGCCGTAACTGGGGAGACCCAGTACTTC.

The chain combines TRBV10-3 with TRBJ2-5; a possible D gene is TRBD2 (7 bases). V was trimmed by 3 bases and J by 5 bases, leaving 13 bases between them. This CDR3 is built from 14 residues. In germline, CDR1 is ENHRY, CDR2 SYGVKD. CDR3 in DNA: TGTGCCATCAGTGAAGGGGGGGCAGTGGAGACCCAGTACTTC. Translated: CAISEGGAVETQYF.

The J gene is TRBJ1-1, the V gene TRBV27; D remains ambiguous. With 7 bases removed from V and 4 bases from J, the gap between germline ends came to 19 bases. Germline-derived CDR1 and CDR2 are MNHEY and SMNVEV (reference sequence). This CDR3 contains 15 residues. The CDR3, as DNA: TGTGCCAGCATTCCCCAATCCGGGGAAAGCACTGAAGCTTTCTTT. This encodes CASIPQSGESTEAFF.

CDR3 DNA: TGTGCCAGCAGTGGAAACTGGCAGGACCACCGTTATAGCAATCAGCCCCAGCATTTT. Translated, it gives CASSGNWQDHRYSNQPQHF. The chain is built from TRBV2 and TRBJ1-5; D not certain. Germline loops: CDR1 SNHLY, CDR2 FYNNEI. CDR3 size: 19 residues. V gave up 4 bases and J gave up 0 bases, with 22 bases separating them.

The chain combines TRBV7-2 with TRBJ2-7; 7 bases agree with TRBD2. After removal of 8 bases from V and 6 bases from J, the junction contained 13 bases not matched to a gene. The CDR3 has 14 residues. Germline V gives CDR1 SGHTA, CDR2 FQGNSA. The CDR3 is CASRPLGGGSEQYF. CDR3 nucleotides: TGTGCCAGCCGCCCCTTGGGGGGAGGGAGCGAGCAGTACTTC. The full variable domain, in which reference TRBV7-2 and TRBJ2-7 provide the parts outside the CDR3, is GAGVSQSPSNKVTEKGKDVELRCDPISGHTALYWYRQSLGQGLEFLIYFQGNSAPDKSGLPSDRFSAERTGGSVSTLTIQRTQQEDSAVYLCASRPLGGGSEQYFGPGTRLTVT.

The chain has TRBV7-3 and TRBJ2-3, with D unresolved. Germline-derived CDR1 and CDR2 are SGHTA and FQGTGA. Trimming took 3 bases from V and 6 from J, leaving 16 bases between them. The CDR3 extends over 15 amino acids. Here the CDR3 DNA reads TGTGCCAGCAGCTTGGACGGGTCCGAAGGGGATACGCAGTATTTT. Its protein is CASSLDGSEGDTQYF.

The chain links TRBV9 to TRBJ1-4; tentatively, D is TRBD1 (5 bases). Germline V gene sequence: CDR1 SGDLS, CDR2 YYNGEE. The CDR3 extends over 18 amino acids. Trimming removed 1 base at V and 4 bases at J, with 20 bases between. CDR3 protein: CASSVSPGGMDGNEKLFF. CDR3 sequence (DNA): TGTGCCAGCAGCGTATCTCCGGGGGGGATGGATGGTAATGAAAAACTGTTTTTT.

The chain carries TRBV7-9 and TRBJ1-2; 10 bases map to TRBD1. Trimming at V came to 4 bases and at J to 3 bases, leaving 2 bases not matched to a gene. CDR1 is SEHNR, CDR2 FQNEAQ, per germline (reference sequence). CDR3 length: 14 residues. CDR3 sequence (DNA): TGTGCCAGCAGCTCGGGACAGGGGTACTATGGCTACACCTTC. This translates into CASSSGQGYYGYTF.

The genes are TRBV7-9 and TRBJ1-2, with 7 nucleotides matching TRBD1. Germline V gene sequence: CDR1 SEHNR, CDR2 FQNEAQ (reference sequence). V was clipped by 5 bases and J by 8 bases; unmatched bases: 11. The CDR3 totals 14 residues. The CDR3, as DNA: TGTGCCAGCAGCCGGGACAGTTCCACGAGAGGCTACACCTTC. It is translated as CASSRDSSTRGYTF.

The gene calls are TRBV21-1 and TRBJ2-3; TRBD2, the table's D call, was not compared with the DNA. TRBV21-1 represents a pseudogene. The CDR3 spans 16 residues. This chain's CDR3 is CASSKARGLSTDTQYF. Here the CDR3 DNA reads TGTGCCAGCAGCAAAGCGCGAGGTCTTAGCACAGATACGCAGTATTTT.

This rearrangement joins TRBV30 to TRBJ2-2; 9 positions match TRBD1. CDR3 size: 14 residues. The V gene end was trimmed by 8 bases and the J gene end by 5 bases; junction bases not matched to a gene: 9. Germline V gives CDR1 GTSNPN, CDR2 SVGIG (reference sequence). The DNA of the CDR3 is TGTGCCGGGAACAGGGGGCGGCCTACCGGGGAGCTGTTTTTT. It is translated as CAGNRGRPTGELFF.

The CDR3 DNA follows: TGTGCCAGCAGCTTTGAGAACACTGAAGCTTTCTTT. It encodes CASSFENTEAFF. The chain uses TRBV11-1 and TRBJ1-1; D is undetermined. The V end lost 3 bases, the J end lost 1 base, and 3 bases lay between the germline ends. CDR1 SGHAT and CDR2 FQDESV come from the germline V gene (reference sequence). The CDR3 covers 12 residues.

The genes are TRBV7-2 and TRBJ2-1; TRBD2 is a possible D gene (6 bases). The CDR3 consists of 16 residues. Germline V CDR1 and CDR2: SGHTA, FQGNSA. Trimming removed 2 bases at V and 2 bases at J, with 13 bases between. The CDR3 loop is CASSLSRGATYNEQFF. In DNA form, the CDR3 reads TGTGCCAGCAGCTTATCCCGCGGGGCTACCTACAATGAGCAGTTCTTC. The whole variable domain, remainder taken from reference TRBV7-2 and TRBJ2-1, is GAGVSQSPSNKVTEKGKDVELRCDPISGHTALYWYRQSLGQGLEFLIYFQGNSAPDKSGLPSDRFSAERTGGSVSTLTIQRTQQEDSAVYLCASSLSRGATYNEQFFGPGTRLTVL.